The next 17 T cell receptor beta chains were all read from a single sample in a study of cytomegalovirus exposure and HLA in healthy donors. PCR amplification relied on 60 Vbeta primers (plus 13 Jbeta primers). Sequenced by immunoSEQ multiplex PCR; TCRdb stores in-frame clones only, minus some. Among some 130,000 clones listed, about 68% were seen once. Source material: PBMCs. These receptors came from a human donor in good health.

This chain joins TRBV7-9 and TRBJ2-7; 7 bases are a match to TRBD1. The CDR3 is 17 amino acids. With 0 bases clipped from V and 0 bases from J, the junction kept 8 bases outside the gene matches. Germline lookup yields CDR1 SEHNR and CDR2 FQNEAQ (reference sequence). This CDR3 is CASSLALMGTASYEQYF. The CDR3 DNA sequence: TGTGCCAGCAGCTTAGCGCTAATGGGGACAGCCTCCTACGAGCAGTACTTC.

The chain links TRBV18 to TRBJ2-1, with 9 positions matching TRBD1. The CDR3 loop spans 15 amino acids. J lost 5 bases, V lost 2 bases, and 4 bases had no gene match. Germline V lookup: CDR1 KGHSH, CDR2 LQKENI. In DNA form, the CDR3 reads TGTGCCAGCTCACCAGGACAGGGGAGGGACAATGAGCAGTTCTTC. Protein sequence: CASSPGQGRDNEQFF.

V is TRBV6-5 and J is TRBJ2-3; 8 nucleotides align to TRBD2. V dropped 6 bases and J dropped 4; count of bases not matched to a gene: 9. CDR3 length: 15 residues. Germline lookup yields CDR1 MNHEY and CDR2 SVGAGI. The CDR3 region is CASRSGGGVPDTQYF. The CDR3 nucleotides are TGTGCCAGCAGATCGGGAGGGGGGGTCCCAGATACGCAGTATTTT.

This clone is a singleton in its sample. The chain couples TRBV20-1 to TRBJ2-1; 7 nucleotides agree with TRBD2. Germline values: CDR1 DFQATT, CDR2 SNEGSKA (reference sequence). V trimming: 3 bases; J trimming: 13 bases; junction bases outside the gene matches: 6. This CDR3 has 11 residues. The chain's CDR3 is CSASGGGYQFF. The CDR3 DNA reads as TGCAGTGCTAGTGGGGGGGGGTATCAGTTCTTC.

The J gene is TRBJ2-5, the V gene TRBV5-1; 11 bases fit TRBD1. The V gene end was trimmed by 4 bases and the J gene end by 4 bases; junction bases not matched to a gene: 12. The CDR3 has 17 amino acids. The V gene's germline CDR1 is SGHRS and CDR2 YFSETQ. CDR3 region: CASSPGQGGIVGETQYF. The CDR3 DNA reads TGCGCCAGCAGCCCGGGACAGGGGGGGATAGTAGGAGAGACCCAGTACTTC.

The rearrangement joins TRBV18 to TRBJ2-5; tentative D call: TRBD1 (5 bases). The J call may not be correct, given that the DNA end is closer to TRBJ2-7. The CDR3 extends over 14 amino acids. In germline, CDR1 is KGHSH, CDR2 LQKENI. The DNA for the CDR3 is TGTGCCAGCTCACCACCCGAACAGGCGTACGAGCAGTACTTC. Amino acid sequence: CASSPPEQAYEQYF.

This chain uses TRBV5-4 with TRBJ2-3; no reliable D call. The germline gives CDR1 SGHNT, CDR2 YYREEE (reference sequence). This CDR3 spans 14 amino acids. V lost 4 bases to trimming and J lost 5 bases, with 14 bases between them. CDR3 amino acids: CASSPESGVDTQYF. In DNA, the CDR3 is TGTGCCAGCAGCCCGGAGAGTGGAGTAGATACGCAGTATTTT.

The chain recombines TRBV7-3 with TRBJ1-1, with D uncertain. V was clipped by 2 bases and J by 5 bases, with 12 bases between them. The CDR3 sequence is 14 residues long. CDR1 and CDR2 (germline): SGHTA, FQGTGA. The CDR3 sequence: CASSLRGIGTEAFF. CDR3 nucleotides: TGTGCCAGCAGCTTACGAGGGATTGGTACTGAAGCTTTCTTT.

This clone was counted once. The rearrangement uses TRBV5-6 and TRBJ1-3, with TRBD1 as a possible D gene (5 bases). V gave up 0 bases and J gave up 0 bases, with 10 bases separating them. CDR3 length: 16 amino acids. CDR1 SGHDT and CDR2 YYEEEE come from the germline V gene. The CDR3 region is CASSLGGGVSGNTIYF. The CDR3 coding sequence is TGTGCCAGCAGCTTGGGCGGGGGGGTCTCTGGAAACACCATATATTTT.

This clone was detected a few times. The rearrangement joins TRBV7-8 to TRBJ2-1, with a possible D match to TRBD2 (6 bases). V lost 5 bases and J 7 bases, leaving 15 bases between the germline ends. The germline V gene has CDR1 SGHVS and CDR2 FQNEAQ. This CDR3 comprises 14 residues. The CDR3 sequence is CASSPAVGTNEQFF. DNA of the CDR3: TGTGCCAGCAGCCCCGCGGTAGGGACTAATGAGCAGTTCTTC.

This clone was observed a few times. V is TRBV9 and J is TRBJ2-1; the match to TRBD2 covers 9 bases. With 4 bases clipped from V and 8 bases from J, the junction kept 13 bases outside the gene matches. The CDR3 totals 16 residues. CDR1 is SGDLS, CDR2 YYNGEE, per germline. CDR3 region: CASSSPGTSSRYEQFF. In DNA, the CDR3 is TGTGCCAGCAGCTCACCCGGGACTAGCTCACGCTATGAGCAGTTCTTC.

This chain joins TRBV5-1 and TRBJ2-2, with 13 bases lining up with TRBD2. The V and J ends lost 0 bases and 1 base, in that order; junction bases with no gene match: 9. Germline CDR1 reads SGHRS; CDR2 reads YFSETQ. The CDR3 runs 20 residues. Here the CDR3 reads CASSLGVGLAGAKNTGELFF. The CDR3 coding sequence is TGCGCCAGCAGCTTGGGCGTAGGACTAGCGGGAGCAAAGAACACCGGGGAGCTGTTTTTT.

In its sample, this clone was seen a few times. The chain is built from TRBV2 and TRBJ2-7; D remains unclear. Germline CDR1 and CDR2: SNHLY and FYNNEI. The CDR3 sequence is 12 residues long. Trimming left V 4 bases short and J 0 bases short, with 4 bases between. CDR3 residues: CASSVNSYEQYF. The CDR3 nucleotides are TGTGCCAGCAGTGTCAACTCCTACGAGCAGTACTTC.

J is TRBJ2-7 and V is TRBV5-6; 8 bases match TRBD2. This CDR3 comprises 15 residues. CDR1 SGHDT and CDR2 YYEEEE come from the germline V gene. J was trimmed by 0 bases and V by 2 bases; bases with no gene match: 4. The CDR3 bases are TGTGCCAGCAGCTTAACGGGGGGGAGCTCCTACGAGCAGTACTTC. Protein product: CASSLTGGSSYEQYF.

This CDR3 is CATSRGGGRARYNEQFF. For the CDR3, the DNA is TGTGCCACCAGCAGAGGGGGCGGGAGGGCGAGGTACAATGAGCAGTTCTTC. The chain combines TRBV15 with TRBJ2-1, with TRBD2 matching 9 bases. The length of the CDR3 is 17 residues. Losses at the gene ends were 1 base for V and 4 bases for J; bases not matched to a gene: 8. The germline V gene has CDR1 LNHNV and CDR2 YYDKDF (reference sequence).

The CDR3 nucleotides are TGTGCCAGCAGTCGGGATTACGGATCGAACACTGAAGCTTTCTTT. Its protein is CASSRDYGSNTEAFF. The chain has TRBV6-5 and TRBJ1-1; unclear D gene. Trimming removed 5 bases at V and 1 base at J, with 14 bases between. Germline V CDR1 and CDR2: MNHEY, SVGAGI. This CDR3 has 15 amino acids.

The CDR3 spells CASNDRRDQPQHF. The DNA of the CDR3 is TGTGCCAGCAATGATCGCAGGGATCAGCCCCAGCATTTT. The chain has TRBV6-6 and TRBJ1-5; a weak D match, TRBD1 (5 bases). Germline assignment: CDR1 MNHNY and CDR2 SVGAGI (reference sequence). V dropped 7 bases and J dropped 5 bases, with 12 bases sitting between them. There are 13 residues in the CDR3.